The 7 T cell receptor beta chains reported below all come from one sample, sequenced in a study of graft-versus-host responses after intestinal transplantation. The protocol was immunoSEQ multiplex PCR, while the TCRdb copy is restricted to in-frame clones and leaves out a portion. This table holds some 93,000 clones, about 91% found once. Their antigen targets remain unknown. This specimen consisted of unstimulated CD8+ T cells sorted from spleen or lymph node cells, obtained before intestinal transplant. These receptor sequences come from a human donor who received an intestinal transplant.

This chain uses TRBV5-6 with TRBJ1-5, with D perhaps matching TRBD1 (5 bases). This CDR3 contains 15 residues. Germline loops: CDR1 SGHDT, CDR2 YYEEEE. V lost 0 bases, J lost 5 bases, and 12 bases lay in between. CDR3 in DNA: TGTGCCAGCAGCTTGGGAACGGAGGGGTATCAGCCCCAGCATTTT. Its translation: CASSLGTEGYQPQHF.

J is TRBJ2-3 and V is TRBV9; 7 bases fit TRBD2. This CDR3 is built from 15 residues. The V segment lost 3 bases and the J segment 4 bases; nucleotides outside the gene matches: 8. Looked up from germline, CDR1 is SGDLS and CDR2 is YYNGEE. CDR3 loop: CASSEWGGISDTQYF. The DNA of the CDR3 is TGTGCCAGCAGCGAGTGGGGGGGGATATCAGATACGCAGTATTTT.

V usage is TRBV2 and J usage is TRBJ2-1; 8 nucleotides align to TRBD2. With 6 bases clipped from V and 7 bases from J, the junction kept 5 bases outside the gene matches. Germline-derived CDR1 and CDR2 are SNHLY and FYNNEI. CDR3 length: 13 residues. CDR3 bases: TGTGCCAGCAGGAGCGGGGGTGAAAATGAGCAGTTCTTC. This translates into CASRSGGENEQFF.

This chain uses TRBV7-8 with TRBJ2-4, with TRBD1 as a possible D gene (5 bases). Germline loops: CDR1 SGHVS, CDR2 FQNEAQ. The CDR3 length is 13 residues. V lost 5 bases and J lost 1, with 6 bases in between. CDR3 bases: TGTGCCAGCAGCCCAGGGGCCAAAAACATTCAGTACTTC. Its translation: CASSPGAKNIQYF.

The chain couples TRBV11-2 to TRBJ2-7; possibly TRBD2 for D (5 bases). Trimming stripped 4 bases from V and 6 bases from J, with 16 bases between. The CDR3 length is 14 residues. Germline V gene data show CDR1 as SGHAT and CDR2 as FQNNGV. In nucleotides, the CDR3 is TGTGCCAGCAGCTCGCCGGGGATTCCTCGCGAGCAGTACTTC. Translating it yields CASSSPGIPREQYF.

The rearrangement joins TRBV4-1 to TRBJ2-7, with a weak D call TRBD2 (7 bases). Germline V lookup: CDR1 MGHRA, CDR2 YSYEKL. The CDR3 contains 15 residues. V shed 0 bases and J shed 4 bases, with 13 bases lying between them. CDR3 sequence (DNA): TGCGCCAGCAGCCAAGAACCCGGGGGGCCTTACGAGCAGTACTTC. Protein product: CASSQEPGGPYEQYF.

The rearrangement joins TRBV30 to TRBJ1-1; D gene ambiguous. Germline V CDR1 and CDR2: GTSNPN, SVGIG (reference sequence). The CDR3 is 14 residues long. V was cut by 3 bases and J by 1 base, with 12 bases left in between. The chain's CDR3 is CAWREGRGNTEAFF. In nucleotides, the CDR3 is TGTGCCTGGAGAGAAGGTAGAGGGAACACTGAAGCTTTCTTT.